The present entry profiles one T cell receptor (beta chain) with its context. What it binds is unknown. The data originate from a study of early T cells in non-severe SARS-CoV-2 infection. Study-wide context: Bulk RNA taken from unsorted whole blood was sequenced, leaving chains unpaired. Whole-study findings and limits: Missing private and CD4 specificities, VDJdb matching favored anti-spike CD8 responses.

In the library, individual cDNA molecules carried attached unique molecular identifiers. TCRdb re-called the 5' RACE reads with MiXCR, one entry per CDR3 protein. Of more than 50,000 distinct CDR3 sequences listed, over 10% are singletons. Germline CDR1 is SGHNT and CDR2 is YYREEE (reference sequence). With V trimmed by 5 bases and J by 2 bases, 5 bases remained unmatched. The CDR3 contains 14 residues. This TCR derives from an adult who was a healthcare worker with PCR-confirmed SARS-CoV-2 infection or an uninfected control (not recorded which). V gene TRBV5-4 combines with J gene TRBJ1-1, with 8 bases lining up with TRBD1. The starting material was whole blood, obtained at baseline. In DNA form, the CDR3 reads TGTGCCAGCAGTAAGGGACAGGCAAACACTGAAGCTTTCTTT. Translating gives CASSKGQANTEAFF.